This T cell receptor (beta chain) is from a study of shared clonotypes between healthy human individuals. Study-wide points: Blood was the sole source, and tissue repertoires probably differ.

As originally analysed: Quality scores were absent from the junction-only immunoSEQ sequences, so filtering differed. TCRdb's copy holds only in-frame clones and misses some; the assay was immunoSEQ multiplex PCR. V, J and clone size reflect that table, while D and trimming were determined from the DNA. The table has roughly 2 million clones, 90% to 95% seen once. Into CD45RA+ naive and CD45RA-negative memory subsets, the CD4+ cells were split. This clone was recorded only once. Its antigen remains unidentified. V gave up 3 bases and J gave up 3 bases, with 11 bases separating them. Germline CDR1 is ENHRY and CDR2 is SYGVKD. CDR3 length equals 14 residues.

The sample taken for sequencing was naive CD4+ T cells sorted from blood. Subset here: CD45RA+ positively selected. The TCR originated in a man younger than 30 in good health. The rearrangement uses TRBV10-3 and TRBJ1-1; no clear D gene. The chain's CDR3 is CAISDNGPYTEAFF. CDR3 nucleotides: TGTGCCATCAGTGATAACGGACCATACACTGAAGCTTTCTTT.